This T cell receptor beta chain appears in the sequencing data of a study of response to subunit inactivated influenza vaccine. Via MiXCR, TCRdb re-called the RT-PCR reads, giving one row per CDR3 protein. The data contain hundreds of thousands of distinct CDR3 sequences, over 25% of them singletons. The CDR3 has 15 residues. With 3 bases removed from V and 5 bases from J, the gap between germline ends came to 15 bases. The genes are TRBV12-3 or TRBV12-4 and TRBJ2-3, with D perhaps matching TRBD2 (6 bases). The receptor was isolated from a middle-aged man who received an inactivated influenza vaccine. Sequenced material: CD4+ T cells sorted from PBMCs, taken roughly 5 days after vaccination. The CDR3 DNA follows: TGTGCCAGCAGTTTGGGGGGACCACAGAAAGATACGCAGTATTTT. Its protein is CASSLGGPQKDTQYF.